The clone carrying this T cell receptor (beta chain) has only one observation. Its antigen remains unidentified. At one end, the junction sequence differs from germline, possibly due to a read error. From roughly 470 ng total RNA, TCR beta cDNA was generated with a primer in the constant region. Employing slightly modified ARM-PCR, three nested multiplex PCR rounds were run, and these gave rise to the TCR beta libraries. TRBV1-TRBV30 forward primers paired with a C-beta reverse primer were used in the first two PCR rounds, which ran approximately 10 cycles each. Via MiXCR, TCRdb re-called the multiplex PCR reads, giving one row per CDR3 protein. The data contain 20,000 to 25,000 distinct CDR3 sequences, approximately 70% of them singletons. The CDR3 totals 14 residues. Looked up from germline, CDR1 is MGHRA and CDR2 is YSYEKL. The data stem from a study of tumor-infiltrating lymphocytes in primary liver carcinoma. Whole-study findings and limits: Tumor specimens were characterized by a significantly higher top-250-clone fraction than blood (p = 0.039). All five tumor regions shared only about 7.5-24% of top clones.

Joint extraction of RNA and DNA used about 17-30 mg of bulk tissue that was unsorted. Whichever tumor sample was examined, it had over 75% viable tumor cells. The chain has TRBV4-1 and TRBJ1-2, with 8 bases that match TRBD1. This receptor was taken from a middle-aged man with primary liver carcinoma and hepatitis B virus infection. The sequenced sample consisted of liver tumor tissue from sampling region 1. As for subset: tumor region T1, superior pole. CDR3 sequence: CASSQGDRNYGYSF. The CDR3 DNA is TGCGCCAGCAGCCAAGGGGACAGGAACTACGGCTACAGTTTC.